This TCR beta chain was identified in a study of shared clonotypes between healthy human individuals (TCRdb year 2020). For the wider study: Two women and three men aged 18 to 49 years were included in the cohort. Libraries were prepared and TCR repertoires were sequenced by different laboratories using diverse techniques, in order to increase sequencing depth and limit assay-specific biases. Blood TCR repertoires of a handful of healthy adults were deeply sequenced to estimate repertoire size and the extent of clonotype sharing between individuals. Per donor, three plates each were used for CD4 naive and CD4 memory, two for CD8 naive, and one for CD8 memory. Leukapheresis yielded between about 0.8 and 9.5 billion PBMCs per donor.

In regard to this clone: Its antigen remains unidentified. No per-base quality is available; no much larger clone lies one base away.

Overall study results and their limits: Compared with non-shared clonotypes, the clonotypes found in all four sorted-subset donors had higher generation probabilities. Larger estimated clonotype richness was generally found for naive subsets than for memory subsets. Based on pairwise subsampling, the degree of clonotype sharing among donors was expected to be affected by sequencing depth. Sharing across four donors was observed for around 4.8% of naive CD4, under 4% of naive CD8, 2% to 2.5% of memory CD4, and roughly 0.4% of memory CD8 clonotypes. Incomplete sequencing was indicated by rarefaction of sorted-subset datasets, despite the large sequencing depth. Because the study included a small number of donors, the genetic and exposure-history diversity represented was limited. Sampling was restricted to blood, and TCR repertoires in tissue are likely to differ from TCR repertoires in blood.

The donors were healthy, HIV-negative adults with no recently reported acute infections or vaccinations. Only Caucasian adults living in Nashville, Tennessee, USA were represented among the donors. CD4+ T cells were enriched by magnetic negative selection, after which naive cells were positively selected on CD45RA and the negative fraction was taken as the memory subset. Blood was collected by leukapheresis, and PBMCs were isolated by Ficoll-Histopaque density gradient centrifugation and then cryopreserved in liquid nitrogen vapor phase. Purity and quantity of every magnetically sorted T cell population were checked by analytical flow cytometry. Genomic DNA was isolated from each sorted fraction and quantified by UV absorbance on a Nanodrop 2000c. The germline V gene specifies SGHTA as CDR1 and FQGNSA as CDR2. Clipping removes 1 base from V and 5 bases from J, with 4 as the unmatched junction base count. The CDR3 runs 15 amino acids, cysteine and phenylalanine included. This entry keeps only the CDR3 DNA: 45 bases, framed from base 1.

Using the deep immunoSEQ assay, TCR CDR3 regions were amplified from genomic DNA by multiplex PCR. Genomic DNA extracted from each cell subset was distributed evenly over all wells of several immunoSEQ 96-well plates, and each plate served as one replicate. For sorted subsets, about 200 ng genomic DNA, equal to 30,000 to 35,000 T cell genomes, was loaded into each replicate PCR. Purified libraries were measured with a Qubit 3.0 fluorometer, size-checked on a Bioanalyzer 2100, and measured again with the KAPA Library Quantification kit. Each immunoSEQ 96-well plate was sequenced on its own single-read 150-cycle Illumina NextSeq 550 flow cell. On the authors' methods: Because the immunoSEQ output held only junctional sequences and lacked quality scores, the filtering could not match the filtering applied to full-length reads. Sequences were annotated with PyIR, a Python wrapper for IgBLAST v1.9, using IMGT germline references to assign V/J genes and CDR3. Reads with weak V/J assignments (E-value above 1e-6), missing CDR3, stop codons, out-of-frame junctions, or ambiguous translated residues were removed. V3J clonotypes were defined as sequences sharing an identical inferred V gene, J gene, and CDR3 amino acid sequence. To compute the percentage overlap between repertoires, the number of shared unique clonotypes was divided by the size of the smaller repertoire. RTK rarefaction, the Chao1 estimator, and Recon v2.1 estimates of unobserved clonotypes were used to assess repertoire richness. For all TCRbeta clonotypes obtained by the gDNA method from a few donors, generation probabilities were computed with OLGA. TCRdb retrieved this table from immuneACCESS and kept in-frame rearrangements only. Not all clones are present; in checked studies, unresolved V genes account for under half, and no reason is known for the remainder. That table furnishes V, J and clone size, whereas the DNA furnished D and trimming. Across this sample there are fewer than 2.5 million clones, with roughly 93% seen only once. The ten biggest clones cover approximately 0.36% of the sample.

Sequencing input: naive CD4+ T cells from PBMCs. Reading the label with the study, this specimen's cell subset or site is: CD45RA+ positively selected. The chain joins TRBV7-2 to TRBJ2-1; TRBD2 agrees with 8 junctional bases. The receptor was isolated from a man in his late teens or twenties in good health. Some clones in this sample may be carry-over from other donors' samples. The DNA sequence follows: TGTGCCAGCAGCTTAGAGAGGACTAGCCACAATGAGCAGTTCTTC. This encodes CASSLERTSHNEQFF.